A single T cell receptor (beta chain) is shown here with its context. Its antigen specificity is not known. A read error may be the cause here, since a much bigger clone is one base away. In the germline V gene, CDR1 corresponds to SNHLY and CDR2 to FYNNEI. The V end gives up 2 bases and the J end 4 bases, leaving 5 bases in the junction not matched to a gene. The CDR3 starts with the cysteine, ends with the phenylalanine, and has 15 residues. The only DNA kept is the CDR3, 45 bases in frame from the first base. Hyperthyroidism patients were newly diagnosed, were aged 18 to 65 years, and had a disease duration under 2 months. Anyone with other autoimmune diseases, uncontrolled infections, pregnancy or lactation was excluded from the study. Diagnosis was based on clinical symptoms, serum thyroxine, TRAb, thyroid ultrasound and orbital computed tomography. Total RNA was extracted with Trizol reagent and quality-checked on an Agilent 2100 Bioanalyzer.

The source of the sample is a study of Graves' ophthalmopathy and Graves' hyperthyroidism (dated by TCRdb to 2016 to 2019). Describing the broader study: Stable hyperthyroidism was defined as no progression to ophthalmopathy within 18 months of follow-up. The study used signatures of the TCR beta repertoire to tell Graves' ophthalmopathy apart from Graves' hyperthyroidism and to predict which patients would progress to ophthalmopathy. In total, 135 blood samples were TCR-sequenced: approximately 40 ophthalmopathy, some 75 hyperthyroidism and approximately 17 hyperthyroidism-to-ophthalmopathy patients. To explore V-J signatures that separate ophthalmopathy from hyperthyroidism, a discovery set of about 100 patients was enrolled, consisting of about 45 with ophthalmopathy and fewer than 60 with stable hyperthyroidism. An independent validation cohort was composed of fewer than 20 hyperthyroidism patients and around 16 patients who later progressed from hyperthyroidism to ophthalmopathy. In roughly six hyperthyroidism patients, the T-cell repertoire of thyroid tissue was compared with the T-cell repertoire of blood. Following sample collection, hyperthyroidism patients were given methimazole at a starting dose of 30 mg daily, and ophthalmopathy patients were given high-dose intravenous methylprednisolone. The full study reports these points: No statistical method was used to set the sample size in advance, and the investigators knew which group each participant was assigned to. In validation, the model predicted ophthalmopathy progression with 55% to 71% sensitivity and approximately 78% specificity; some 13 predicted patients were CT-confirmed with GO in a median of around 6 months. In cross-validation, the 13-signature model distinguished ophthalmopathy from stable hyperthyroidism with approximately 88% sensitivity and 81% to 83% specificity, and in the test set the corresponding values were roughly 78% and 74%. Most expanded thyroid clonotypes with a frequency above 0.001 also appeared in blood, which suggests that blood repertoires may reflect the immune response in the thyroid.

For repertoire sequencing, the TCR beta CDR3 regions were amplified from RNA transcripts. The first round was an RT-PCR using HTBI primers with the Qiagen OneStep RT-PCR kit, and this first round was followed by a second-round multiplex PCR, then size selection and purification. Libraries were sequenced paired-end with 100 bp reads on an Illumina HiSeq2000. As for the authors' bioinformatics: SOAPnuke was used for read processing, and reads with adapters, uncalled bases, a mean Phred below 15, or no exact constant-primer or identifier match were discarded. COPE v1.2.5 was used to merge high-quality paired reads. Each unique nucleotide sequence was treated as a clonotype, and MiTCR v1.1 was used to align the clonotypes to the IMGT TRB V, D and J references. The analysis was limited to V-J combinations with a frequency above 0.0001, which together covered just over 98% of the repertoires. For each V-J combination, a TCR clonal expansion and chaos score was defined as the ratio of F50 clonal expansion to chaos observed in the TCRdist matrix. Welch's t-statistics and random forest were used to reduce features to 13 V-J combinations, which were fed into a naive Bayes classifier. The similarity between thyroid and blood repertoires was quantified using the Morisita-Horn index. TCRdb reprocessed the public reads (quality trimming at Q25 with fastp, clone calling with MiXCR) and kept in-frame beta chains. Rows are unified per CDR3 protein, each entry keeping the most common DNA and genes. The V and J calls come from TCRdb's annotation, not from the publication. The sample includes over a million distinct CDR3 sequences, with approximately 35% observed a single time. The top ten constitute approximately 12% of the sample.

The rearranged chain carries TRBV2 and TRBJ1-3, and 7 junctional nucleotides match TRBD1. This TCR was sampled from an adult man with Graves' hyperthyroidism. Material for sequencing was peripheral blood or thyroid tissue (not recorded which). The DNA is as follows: TGTGCCAGCAGTGAATGGACAGGCTCCGGAAACACCATATATTTT. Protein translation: CASSEWTGSGNTIYF.